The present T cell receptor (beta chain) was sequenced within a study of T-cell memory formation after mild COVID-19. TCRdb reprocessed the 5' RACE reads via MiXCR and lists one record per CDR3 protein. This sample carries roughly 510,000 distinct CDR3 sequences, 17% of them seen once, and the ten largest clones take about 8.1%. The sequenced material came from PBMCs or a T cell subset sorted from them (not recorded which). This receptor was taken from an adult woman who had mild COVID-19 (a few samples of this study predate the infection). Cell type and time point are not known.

CDR3 bases: TGTGCCAGCAGCTCAACAGGGAGGATCACTGAAGCTTTCTTT. It codes for CASSSTGRITEAFF. This sequence joins TRBV7-2 and TRBJ1-1; weak D call: TRBD1 (6 bases). The ends were cut back, 4 bases at V and 4 bases at J, with 13 bases in the middle. The CDR3 is 14 residues long. Germline CDR1 and CDR2: SGHTA and FQGNSA.